The sample holds one count of the clone carrying this T cell receptor beta chain. The data stem from a study of blood T cell repertoires in COVID-19. The method was immunoSEQ multiplex PCR; TCRdb's version includes in-frame clones alone and lacks a portion of them. The table lists 30,000 to 35,000 clones, roughly 85% of them singletons. Sequenced: peripheral blood. The source is a man in his fifties with acute or convalescent COVID-19.

CDR3 bases: TGTGCCACCTCCGGGAAAGCGACAGGGTGGGACCGGGAGACCCAGTACTTC. Protein product: CATSGKATGWDRETQYF. The V call is TRBV24-1, the J call TRBJ2-5; 7 positions agree with TRBD1. The CDR3 is 17 residues long. Unmatched junction bases numbered 20, after V lost 9 bases and J lost 5 bases. Germline lookup yields CDR1 KGHDR and CDR2 SFDVKD.